Presented here are 26 T cell receptor beta chains from one specimen sequenced in a study of cytomegalovirus exposure and HLA in healthy donors. This PCR relied on a set of 60 Vbeta primers and 13 Jbeta primers. Sequencing was performed with immunoSEQ multiplex PCR; in TCRdb, only in-frame clones are kept and a portion is missing. Here the sample spans 100,000 to 150,000 clones, around 78% being singletons. The sample comprised PBMCs. Receptors originate from a woman aged 50 to 60 in good health and CMV-seronegative.

This clone has more than one count but fewer than ten. The chain carries TRBV29-1 and TRBJ1-5; 8 positions agree with TRBD1. The junction had 1 base not matched to a gene; V was cut back by 4 bases and J by 2 bases. The CDR3 totals 13 residues. Germline V gene lookup returns CDR1 SQVTM and CDR2 ANQGSEA. DNA for the CDR3: TGCAGCGTTGCAGGGGGCGGCAATCAGCCCCAGCATTTT. Residues: CSVAGGGNQPQHF. The full variable domain, in which reference TRBV29-1 and TRBJ1-5 provide the parts outside the CDR3, is SAVISQKPSRDICQRGTSLTIQCQVDSQVTMMFWYRQQPGQSLTLIATANQGSEATYESGFVIDKFPISRPNLTFSTLTVSNMSPEDSSIYLCSVAGGGNQPQHFGDGTRLSIL.

This sequence joins TRBV7-2 and TRBJ2-2; 9 bases fit TRBD1. J lost 7 bases, V lost 3 bases, and 3 bases had no gene match. The CDR3 runs 14 residues. Germline CDR1 is SGHTA and CDR2 is FQGNSA. CDR3 DNA sequence: TGTGCCAGCAGCTTCGGACAGGGGAACGGGGAGCTGTTTTTT. Translated: CASSFGQGNGELFF.

The sample holds a few counts of this clone. This chain connects TRBV6-1 to TRBJ2-7; 9 bases are shared with TRBD1. Germline lookup yields CDR1 MNHNS and CDR2 SASEGT. V lost 6 bases and J lost 4; bases outside the gene matches: 7. This CDR3 comprises 14 residues. CDR3 region: CASSPAQGAYEQYV. CDR3 coding DNA: TGTGCCAGCAGCCCGGCACAGGGGGCTTACGAGCAGTACGTC.

Regarding this clone: An end of the junction does not agree with germline; a read error may underlie this. This chain uses TRBV30 with TRBJ1-5; TRBD1 is a possible D gene (5 bases). CDR3 length equals 13 residues. Germline V gene data show CDR1 as GTSNPN and CDR2 as SVGIG (reference sequence). The CDR3 reads CAWAVMDNQPQNF. The CDR3 DNA is TGTGCCTGGGCAGTGATGGACAATCAGCCCCAGAATTTT.

This rearrangement joins TRBV7-9 to TRBJ1-4; 9 nucleotides match TRBD1. Germline CDR1 is SEHNR and CDR2 is FQNEAQ (reference sequence). The CDR3 covers 15 residues. Germline trimming cut 4 bases from V and 7 bases from J; bases unmatched to any gene: 7. DNA of the CDR3: TGTGCCAGCAGCTCAGGACAGGGGATACGTGAAAAACTGTTTTTT. Protein sequence: CASSSGQGIREKLFF.

The chain joins TRBV12-5 to TRBJ2-3; D unclear. Germline V CDR1 and CDR2: LGHNT, FRNRAP. Trimming cost V 4 bases and J 5 bases, with 4 bases left between them. This CDR3 is 11 amino acids long. In DNA, the CDR3 is TGTGCTAGTGGTTCGGGAGATACGCAGTATTTT. Translated, it gives CASGSGDTQYF.

The chain recombines TRBV28 with TRBJ1-3; TRBD1 is a possible D gene (5 bases). The V and J ends lost 5 bases and 5 bases respectively, with 16 bases between them. The CDR3 has 15 amino acids. Looked up from germline, CDR1 is MDHEN and CDR2 is SYDVKM. CDR3 sequence: CASSPQGSTRNTIYF. DNA for the CDR3: TGTGCCAGCAGTCCCCAGGGTTCCACCCGAAACACCATATATTTT.

The chain employs TRBV18 and TRBJ2-3; TRBD2 aligns across 10 bases. Germline V gene data show CDR1 as KGHSH and CDR2 as LQKENI. Trimming at V came to 3 bases and at J to 1 base, leaving 1 base not matched to a gene. This CDR3 is 15 amino acids long. The CDR3 protein is CASSPGLARTDTQYF. CDR3 nucleotide sequence: TGTGCCAGCTCACCGGGACTAGCGCGCACAGATACGCAGTATTTT. Combining the CDR3 with reference TRBV18 and TRBJ2-3 gives the whole variable domain NAGVMQNPRHLVRRRGQEARLRCSPMKGHSHVYWYRQLPEEGLKFMVYLQKENIIDESGMPKERFSAEFPKEGPSILRIQQVVRGDSAAYFCASSPGLARTDTQYFGPGTRLTVL.

Worth noting for this clone: Germline and junction disagree at one end, which may indicate a read error. The rearrangement links TRBV9 to TRBJ2-1, with TRBD2 matching over 7 bases. The CDR3 extends over 18 amino acids. Germline V gene data show CDR1 as SGDLS and CDR2 as YYNGEE. CDR3 sequence (DNA): TGTGCCAGCAGCGTTAGGCTAGCGGTTCCCGGGCTCAACAATCAGCAGTTCTTC. Translating gives CASSVRLAVPGLNNQQFF. Drawing the rest from reference TRBV9 and TRBJ2-1, the complete variable domain is DSGVTQTPKHLITATGQRVTLRCSPRSGDLSVYWYQQSLDQGLQFLIQYYNGEERAKGNILERFSAQQFPDLHSELNLSSLELGDSALYFCASSVRLAVPGLNNQQFFGPGTRLTVL.

The genes are TRBV28 and TRBJ1-2, with 8 nucleotides matching TRBD1. Germline V lookup: CDR1 MDHEN, CDR2 SYDVKM. Trimming at V came to 2 bases and at J to 6 bases, leaving 2 bases not matched to a gene. The CDR3 covers 13 residues. As DNA, the CDR3 is TGTGCCAGCAGTTTAGACAGGGGTAATGGCTACACCTTC. Translating gives CASSLDRGNGYTF.

V is TRBV27 and J is TRBJ1-1, with D perhaps TRBD1 (5 bases). The V and J ends lost 3 bases and 1 base respectively, with 9 bases between them. Germline V lookup: CDR1 MNHEY, CDR2 SMNVEV (reference sequence). CDR3 length: 14 residues. The CDR3, as DNA: TGTGCCAGCAGTTTTCGACAGCCGAACACTGAAGCTTTCTTT. Translating it yields CASSFRQPNTEAFF.

This clone was observed a single time. The rearrangement joins TRBV5-4 to TRBJ2-1; D might be TRBD1 (6 bases). Germline CDR1 is SGHNT and CDR2 is YYREEE (reference sequence). Trimming removed 3 bases from V and 6 bases from J, with 10 bases in between. The CDR3 totals 13 residues. The CDR3 DNA is TGTGCCAGCAGCTCCTGGGACACCAATGAGCAGTTCTTC. It yields the protein CASSSWDTNEQFF.

The V gene is TRBV19, the J gene TRBJ2-7; a weak D match, TRBD1 (6 bases). Germline V gene lookup returns CDR1 LNHDA and CDR2 SQIVND (reference sequence). CDR3 size: 14 residues. The V end lost 4 bases, the J end lost 0 bases, and 10 bases lay between the germline ends. This CDR3 reads CASSTDRSSYEQYF. CDR3 bases: TGTGCCAGTAGTACCGACAGGAGCTCCTACGAGCAGTACTTC. Full variable domain (outside the CDR3, taken from reference TRBV19 and TRBJ2-7): DGGITQSPKYLFRKEGQNVTLSCEQNLNHDAMYWYRQDPGQGLRLIYYSQIVNDFQKGDIAEGYSVSREKKESFPLTVTSAQKNPTAFYLCASSTDRSSYEQYFGPGTRLTVT.

The CDR3 loop is CAWSVGVLAGGLSDTQYF. The DNA of the CDR3 is TGTGCCTGGAGTGTAGGCGTTCTAGCGGGAGGGTTGTCAGATACGCAGTATTTT. V usage is TRBV30 and J usage is TRBJ2-3; 12 bases map to TRBD2. CDR1 is GTSNPN, CDR2 SVGIG, per germline (reference sequence). The CDR3 consists of 18 residues. V lost 0 bases and J lost 4; bases outside the gene matches: 11.

The chain uses TRBV7-8 and TRBJ1-1; D is ambiguous. The CDR3 runs 14 residues. V was shortened by 1 base and J by 3 bases, with 9 bases between the two germline ends. Per germline, CDR1 SGHVS and CDR2 FQNEAQ. The CDR3 sequence is CASSLVYPDTEAFF. CDR3 sequence (DNA): TGTGCCAGCAGCTTAGTTTACCCAGACACTGAAGCTTTCTTT. The full variable domain, completed using reference TRBV7-8 and TRBJ1-1, is GAGVSQSPRYKVAKRGQDVALRCDPISGHVSLFWYQQALGQGPEFLTYFQNEAQLDKSGLPSDRFFAERPEGSVSTLKIQRTQQEDSAVYLCASSLVYPDTEAFFGQGTRLTVV.

This rearrangement joins TRBV11-1 to TRBJ2-5, with no clear D. Germline CDR1 is SGHAT and CDR2 is FQDESV (reference sequence). This CDR3 is 14 amino acids long. Trimming removed 5 bases from V and 0 bases from J, with 10 bases in between. This CDR3 is CASSVYRDQETQYF. The DNA of the CDR3 is TGTGCCAGCAGCGTCTACCGGGACCAAGAGACCCAGTACTTC.

The chain uses TRBV10-3 and TRBJ2-5, with 10 bases aligning to TRBD2. J lost 5 bases, V lost 4 bases, and 10 bases had no gene match. Germline CDR1 is ENHRY and CDR2 is SYGVKD. CDR3 length equals 16 residues. CDR3 sequence: CAISGLAGDTGETQYF. The DNA for the CDR3 is TGTGCCATCAGTGGGCTAGCGGGAGACACGGGGGAGACCCAGTACTTC.

The rearrangement joins TRBV29-1 to TRBJ2-1; 12 nucleotides agree with TRBD2. J lost 4 bases, V lost 4 bases, and 2 bases had no gene match. Germline V CDR1 and CDR2: SQVTM, ANQGSEA. The CDR3 extends over 14 amino acids. The CDR3 loop is CSVVTSGSYNEQFF. For the CDR3, the DNA is TGCAGCGTTGTGACTAGCGGGAGTTACAATGAGCAGTTCTTC.

This clone was recorded once. The rearrangement links TRBV27 to TRBJ1-1; the D gene is possibly TRBD1 (6 bases). The V gene's germline CDR1 is MNHEY and CDR2 SMNVEV (reference sequence). CDR3 length: 13 residues. The germline V and J ends were trimmed by 5 bases and 4 bases, with 11 bases remaining between them. The CDR3 DNA is TGTGCCAGCAGTATCAACAGGGCCACTGAAGCTTTCTTT. This translates into CASSINRATEAFF.

V gene TRBV28 combines with J gene TRBJ2-3, with D uncertain. CDR1 is MDHEN, CDR2 SYDVKM, per germline. The CDR3 contains 14 residues. V was cut by 2 bases and J by 3 bases, with 9 bases left in between. Here the CDR3 DNA reads TGTGCCAGCAGTTTAGAGAGTATAACAGATACGCAGTATTTT. Translation gives CASSLESITDTQYF.

This clone was picked up a small number of times. This chain joins TRBV5-1 and TRBJ2-3; weak D call: TRBD1 (7 bases). The germline gives CDR1 SGHRS, CDR2 YFSETQ. The CDR3 has 16 amino acids. V was trimmed by 0 bases and J by 4 bases, leaving 15 bases between them. CDR3 region: CASSLAQGGVADTQYF. CDR3 nucleotides: TGCGCCAGCAGCTTGGCTCAGGGGGGAGTAGCAGATACGCAGTATTTT.

The J gene is TRBJ1-3, the V gene TRBV6-5; no firm D call. Trimming cost V 4 bases and J 7 bases, with 14 bases left between them. The CDR3 consists of 14 residues. Germline-derived CDR1 and CDR2 are MNHEY and SVGAGI. The DNA of the CDR3 is TGTGCCAGCAGTTTCGGTCCCCTTGTTAACACCATATATTTT. Translating it yields CASSFGPLVNTIYF.

The chain joins TRBV29-1 to TRBJ1-2; tentative D call: TRBD1 (6 bases). V was pared by 7 bases and J by 3 bases, with 15 bases between. The CDR3 extends over 13 amino acids. Germline loops: CDR1 SQVTM, CDR2 ANQGSEA. CDR3 in amino acids: CSAGENRDYGYTF. The CDR3 DNA reads TGCAGCGCCGGAGAAAACAGGGACTATGGCTACACCTTC.

The J gene is TRBJ1-5, the V gene TRBV29-1; TRBD1 is a possible D gene (6 bases). The V gene's germline CDR1 is SQVTM and CDR2 ANQGSEA. The CDR3 length is 14 residues. V shed 5 bases and J shed 2 bases, with 13 bases lying between them. CDR3 bases: TGCAGCGTTCGCGAGGGGGGGGGCAATCAGCCCCAGCATTTT. Protein product: CSVREGGGNQPQHF.

This chain joins TRBV7-9 and TRBJ1-4, with D uncertain. This CDR3 spans 16 amino acids. The ends were cut back, 3 bases at V and 7 bases at J, with 18 bases in the middle. Germline CDR1 is SEHNR and CDR2 is FQNEAQ (reference sequence). The CDR3 nucleotides are TGTGCCAGCAGCTTCGAAGCGGTTCTGGCTGGTGAAAAACTGTTTTTT. This encodes CASSFEAVLAGEKLFF.

The rearrangement joins TRBV28 to TRBJ1-1, with D tentatively TRBD1 (5 bases). CDR1 and CDR2 (germline): MDHEN, SYDVKM. With 2 bases removed from V and 7 bases from J, the gap between germline ends came to 17 bases. The CDR3 length is 15 residues. CDR3 DNA sequence: TGTGCCAGCAGTTTACGCCCTCAGGGAAGGGGTGAAGCTTTCTTT. Translated: CASSLRPQGRGEAFF.